Below, one T cell receptor beta chain is given with its context. Its antigen target is currently unknown. The input lacks base qualities; no much larger clone sits a single base away. Each collaborating institution followed its own protocols to collect whole blood in K2EDTA tubes. For TCRbeta analysis, collaborators shipped samples as frozen whole blood, isolated PBMCs, or DNA extracted from either of those sample types. This specimen belongs to a study of blood T cell repertoires in COVID-19 (dated by TCRdb to 2018 to 2020). Regarding the research as a whole: The collaborator samples originated in the United States, Italy and Spain and spanned the acute and convalescent phases of COVID-19. The material from the prospective study consisted of cDNA or gDNA derived from T cells, B-cell-depleted T cells, or PBMCs. Subjects who had been exposed to COVID-19, were actively infected with it, or had recovered from it provided the deeply sampled blood TCRbeta repertoires that made up the dataset. The repertoires were released in a freely available public database meant as a resource for research on the immune response to SARS-CoV-2. Samples were obtained from the ongoing ImmuneRACE study (first 160 participants) and from over 1,000 subjects provided by 6 global collaborators. The sample metadata nearly always contained a de-identified subject ID, COVID-19 status, age in years and sex. Where available, HLA class I and class II types were obtained from metadata supplied by the sample provider rather than from assay-based typing.

The paper's findings and limits, for the study overall: The amount of clinical and demographic metadata varied by source and participant and was provided uncurated.

From the cysteine up to the phenylalanine, the CDR3 has a length of 16 residues. Here the CDR3 DNA is all that survives: 48 bases in frame from base 1. CDR1 is given as SEHNR and CDR2 as FQNEAQ, both from the germline V gene (reference sequence). V loses 4 bases at its end and J loses 7 bases; junction bases beyond the gene matches: 11. TCRbeta CDR3 regions were amplified from genomic DNA using the immunoSEQ Assay, a bias-controlled multiplex PCR. In the authors' own workflow: The number of nucleated cells in each sample was estimated from the amplification of reference gene primers within the assay. Sequence reads were collapsed and filtered to measure the absolute abundance of every unique TCRbeta CDR3 rearrangement. For each sample, productive Simpson clonality was calculated as the square root of Simpson's diversity index across productive rearrangements. TCRdb limited this immuneACCESS table to in-frame rearrangements with V and J called. A share of clones is missing; checked studies link under half to unresolved V genes, and the rest is unexplained. D and trimming were read from the DNA, whereas the V and J calls and clone size are those reported in that table. The sample contains about 320,000 clones, about 82% of them found a single time. The ten largest clones represent approximately 7.9% of the sample.

This clonotype was obtained from a human donor in a cohort sampled during active COVID-19. The rearranged chain carries TRBV7-9 and TRBJ1-4; 8 junctional bases match TRBD1. The specimen sequenced was peripheral blood. For the CDR3, the sequence is CASSSLQTGEGEKLFF. The sequence in DNA is TGTGCCAGCAGCTCACTCCAGACAGGGGAGGGTGAAAAACTGTTTTTT.